Included here is one T cell receptor (beta chain) sequence, with context. The antigen is unknown. The data were obtained in a study of T cells in narcolepsy. Study-wide context: Enrolled donors included narcolepsy type 1 or type 2 patients and healthy controls. Study-wide results and caveats: Some memory CD4+ repertoires had no autoreactive clone sequences. Comparing one patient's CSF and blood CD4+ clonotypes highlighted HCRT- and TRIB2-specific autoreactive clonotypes.

Here immunoSEQ multiplex PCR was the method, and the copy in TCRdb shows in-frame clones only, minus some. Of 25,000 or so clones listed, roughly 74% are singletons. The length of the CDR3 is 13 residues. V was trimmed by 5 bases and J by 1 base, leaving 7 bases between them. Germline CDR1 reads MRHNA; CDR2 reads SNTAGT. The J gene is TRBJ2-3, the V gene TRBV6-4; weak D call: TRBD1 (5 bases). This sequence was found in a human donor with narcolepsy. Sequenced sample: CD45RA- memory CD4+ T cells from PBMCs. Written as DNA, the CDR3 is TGTGCCAGCAGTAGGGGCCGCACAGATACGCAGTATTTT. This sequence encodes CASSRGRTDTQYF.